Listed below are T cell receptor beta chains from one sample, sequenced in a study of T cell repertoires in cytomegalovirus infection. TCRdb re-derived calls from the reads in MiXCR, one entry per CDR3 protein. The repertoire holds hundreds of thousands of distinct CDR3 sequences, with 24% as singletons. Sequenced sample: CD8+ T cells from PBMCs. Receptor source: a human donor in good health (CMV status not recorded). Some clones in this sample may be carry-over from other donors' samples. Both conserved end residues are part of each CDR3. Fields, in order: CDR3 protein, CDR3 DNA, J gene, clone size, D gene, V gene. D genes are given only for firm matches. The size of a clone is reported for some rows only, either as once, few or many, or as a class for expanded clones.

CASTGGGIDEQFF	TGTGCCAGCACGGGCGGGGGGATAGATGAGCAGTTCTTC	TRBJ2-1	.	TRBD2	TRBV6-5
CASSLSWQTNYGYTF	TGTGCCAGCAGCTTAAGTTGGCAGACGAACTATGGCTACACCTTC	TRBJ1-2	many	.	TRBV7-2
CASSQDWTPANQPQHF	TGCGCCAGCAGCCAAGATTGGACCCCGGCAAATCAGCCCCAGCATTTT	TRBJ1-5	.	.	TRBV4-3
CASSIGFSWSSYNEQFF	TGTGCCAGTAGTATAGGTTTTAGCTGGAGCTCCTACAATGAGCAGTTCTTC	TRBJ2-1	few	.	TRBV19
CASSYNLKASGGARFQETQYF	TGTGCCAGCAGTTACAATTTAAAGGCTAGCGGGGGGGCCCGCTTCCAAGAGACCCAGTACTTC	TRBJ2-5	.	TRBD2	TRBV6-2/TRBV6-3
CASSPTATGANVLTF	TGTGCCAGCAGTCCGACAGCTACTGGGGCCAACGTCCTGACTTTC	TRBJ2-6	many	.	TRBV7-8
CASSLGWGQETQYF	TGTGCCAGCAGCTTGGGATGGGGGCAAGAGACCCAGTACTTC	TRBJ2-5	many	.	TRBV7-8
CASSVQGPEQYF	TGTGCCAGCAGTGTCCAGGGACCCGAGCAGTACTTC	TRBJ2-7	.	.	TRBV25-1
CASSFRVMETQYF	TGTGCCAGCTCATTCAGGGTTATGGAGACCCAGTACTTC	TRBJ2-5	.	.	TRBV18
CASSLGLKAYEQYF	TGTGCCAGCAGCTTAGGACTTAAGGCCTACGAGCAGTACTTC	TRBJ2-7	many	.	TRBV7-2
CSALTASSYNEQFF	TGCAGCGCTCTGACAGCGAGCTCCTACAATGAGCAGTTCTTC	TRBJ2-1	few	.	TRBV29-1
CASSTNRGPAKNIQYF	TGTGCCAGCAGCACCAATCGGGGTCCAGCCAAAAACATTCAGTACTTC	TRBJ2-4	many	.	TRBV7-9
CASSSDRGSHPYGYTF	TGTGCCAGCAGCTCGGACAGGGGATCCCACCCCTATGGCTACACCTTC	TRBJ1-2	many	TRBD1	TRBV7-2
CASSPRDRGRKGEAFF	TGTGCCAGCAGTCCACGGGACAGGGGGCGGAAGGGTGAAGCTTTCTTT	TRBJ1-1	.	TRBD1	TRBV28
CASSPGLAVDTQYF	TGTGCCAGCAGTCCGGGACTAGCGGTAGATACGCAGTATTTT	TRBJ2-3	many	TRBD2	TRBV12-3/TRBV12-4
CASSYRGQEQETQYF	TGTGCCAGCAGTTACAGGGGACAGGAGCAAGAGACCCAGTACTTC	TRBJ2-5	many	TRBD1	TRBV6-6
CASSSGTGIDNEQFF	TGTGCCAGCTCATCTGGGACAGGGATCGACAATGAGCAGTTCTTC	TRBJ2-1	.	TRBD1	TRBV27
CASSYAGTNQPQHF	TGTGCCAGCAGTTATGCGGGTACCAATCAGCCCCAGCATTTT	TRBJ1-5	few	.	TRBV6-6
CASSLVGTGGVGYTF	TGTGCCAGCAGCTTAGTTGGGACAGGGGGAGTTGGCTACACCTTC	TRBJ1-2	many	TRBD1	TRBV7-9
CASTSPGTRNTGELFF	TGTGCCAGCACCAGTCCCGGGACAAGAAACACCGGGGAGCTGTTTTTT	TRBJ2-2	few	.	TRBV7-6
CSARDSLKSSMDTQYF	TGCAGTGCTAGAGATTCTCTTAAGTCCAGTATGGATACGCAGTATTTT	TRBJ2-3	few	.	TRBV20-1
CASSNLEGDTGELFF	TGTGCCAGCAGTAACCTAGAGGGTGACACCGGGGAGCTGTTTTTT	TRBJ2-2	few	.	TRBV27
CSAHVWTSTKVDTQYF	TGCAGTGCTCACGTTTGGACTAGCACAAAGGTGGATACGCAGTATTTT	TRBJ2-3	.	TRBD2	TRBV20-1
CASSLLSGIEGVGTEAFF	TGTGCCAGCAGTTTACTCTCCGGGATTGAGGGGGTAGGCACTGAAGCTTTCTTT	TRBJ1-1	many	.	TRBV27
CASSSEQGSNQPQHF	TGTGCCAGCAGCTCAGAACAGGGATCCAATCAGCCCCAGCATTTT	TRBJ1-5	many	.	TRBV7-8
CSVPDREGYTF	TGCAGTGTTCCGGACAGGGAAGGATACACCTTC	TRBJ1-2	few	TRBD1	TRBV20-1
CASSLVGPNTEAFF	TGTGCCAGCAGCTTAGTGGGTCCGAACACTGAAGCTTTCTTT	TRBJ1-1	few	.	TRBV7-9
CASSIFPGQHQETQYF	TGTGCCAGTAGTATCTTCCCGGGACAGCATCAAGAGACCCAGTACTTC	TRBJ2-5	.	TRBD1	TRBV19
CASSQGLAGDYTDTQYF	TGCGCCAGCAGCCAAGGCCTAGCGGGGGATTACACAGATACGCAGTATTTT	TRBJ2-3	.	TRBD2	TRBV4-3
CASRRGVGTEAFF	TGTGCCAGCAGAAGGGGGGTTGGCACTGAAGCTTTCTTT	TRBJ1-1	few	.	TRBV6-5
CASPYLITMNTEAFF	TGTGCCAGCCCCTACCTAATAACCATGAACACTGAAGCTTTCTTT	TRBJ1-1	.	.	TRBV2
CSAHPNTGELFF	TGCAGTGCCCATCCGAACACCGGGGAGCTGTTTTTT	TRBJ2-2	few	.	TRBV20-1
CSARDLGLAGGIQETQYF	TGCAGTGCTAGGGACCTGGGTCTAGCGGGGGGTATCCAAGAGACCCAGTACTTC	TRBJ2-5	.	TRBD2	TRBV20-1
CASSKTETYNSPLHF	TGTGCCAGCAGCAAGACCGAAACCTATAATTCACCCCTCCACTTT	TRBJ1-6	many	.	TRBV7-9
CASSPTPGAGGNEQFF	TGCGCCAGCAGCCCAACCCCAGGGGCCGGAGGGAATGAGCAGTTCTTC	TRBJ2-1	many	.	TRBV4-3
CASSHPGQGSYEQYF	TGTGCCAGCAGCCACCCAGGACAGGGCTCCTACGAGCAGTACTTC	TRBJ2-7	many	TRBD1	TRBV7-8
CASSSTGTNQPQHF	TGTGCCAGCAGTTCCACAGGGACGAATCAGCCCCAGCATTTT	TRBJ1-5	many	.	TRBV28
CASSLARAVQGAFF	TGTGCCAGCAGCTTAGCCCGGGCGGTTCAGGGAGCTTTCTTT	TRBJ1-1	.	.	TRBV7-4
CASSLASGGAPTDTQYF	TGTGCCAGCAGCTTAGCCAGCGGGGGGGCCCCCACAGATACGCAGTATTTT	TRBJ2-3	many	TRBD2	TRBV7-2
CASSLGMNTGELFF	TGCGCCAGCAGCCTCGGGATGAACACCGGGGAGCTGTTTTTT	TRBJ2-2	many	.	TRBV4-1
CASSRLEAGNHQPQHF	TGTGCCAGCAGTCGTTTAGAGGCAGGGAACCATCAGCCCCAGCATTTT	TRBJ1-5	.	.	TRBV2